This TCR beta chain came from a study of vaccination and CD4 T cells after COVID-19. The Oncomine TCR Beta short-read assay generated sequence data from the DNA of cultured CD4+ T cells. From cultured CD4+ T cells, genomic DNA was extracted. TCRdb re-called the PCR reads through MiXCR, storing one row per CDR3 protein. The repertoire includes about 14,000 distinct CDR3 sequences, under 75% of them detected once, and roughly 6.2% sits in the top ten. J lost 9 bases, V lost 1 base, and 6 bases had no gene match. The V gene's germline CDR1 is SGHVS and CDR2 FNYEAQ. The CDR3 has 14 amino acids. Worth noting for this clonotype: Its specificity is not known.

Noted treatment: approximately 10-day PBMC culture with coronavirus spike peptide pools or control peptides (ViraFEST assay). ViraFEST grew antigen-specific T cells using peptide pools, then sequenced TCRs. Upon completion of around nine days of culture, CD4+ T cells were isolated via negative selection. The chain couples TRBV7-6 to TRBJ2-1; TRBD2 matches 7 bases. This clonotype originated in a human donor who had recovered from COVID-19. The sample was CD4+ T cells from blood, cultured in vitro. This chain's CDR3 is CASSLGAGVREQFF. The CDR3 DNA follows: TGTGCCAGCAGCTTAGGGGCGGGAGTACGTGAGCAGTTCTTC.